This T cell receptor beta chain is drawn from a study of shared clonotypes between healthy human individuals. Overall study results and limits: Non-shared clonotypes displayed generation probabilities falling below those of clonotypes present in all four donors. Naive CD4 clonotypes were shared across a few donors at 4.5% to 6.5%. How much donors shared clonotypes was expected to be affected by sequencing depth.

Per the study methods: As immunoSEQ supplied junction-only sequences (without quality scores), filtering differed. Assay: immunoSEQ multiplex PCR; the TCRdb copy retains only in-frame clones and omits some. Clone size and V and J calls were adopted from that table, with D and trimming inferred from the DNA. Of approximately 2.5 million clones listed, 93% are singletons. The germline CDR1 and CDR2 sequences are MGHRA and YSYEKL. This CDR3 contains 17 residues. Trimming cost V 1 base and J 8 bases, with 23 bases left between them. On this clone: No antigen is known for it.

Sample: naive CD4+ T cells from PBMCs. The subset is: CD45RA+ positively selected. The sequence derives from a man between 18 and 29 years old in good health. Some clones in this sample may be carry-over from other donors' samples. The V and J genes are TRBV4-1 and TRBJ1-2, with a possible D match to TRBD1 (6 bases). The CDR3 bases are TGCGCCAGCAGCCAAGTGACAGGACGGCGGCCTAAGGGGGGCTACACCTTC. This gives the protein CASSQVTGRRPKGGYTF.